Below, one TCR beta chain is given with its context. This clone has a single count. Its antigen is unknown. No clone much larger than this one lies a single base away; base qualities are absent. In the paper's terms, the time point label means: baseline before first vaccination. Vaccinee samples were obtained from the UK trials COV001 and COV002, which included a single-blind randomized controlled phase 2/3 trial of AZD1222 (ChAdOx1 nCoV-19) in healthy adults. For TCRbeta chain sequencing, PBMC samples from trial participants were taken at day 0 and at day 28 after the second dose. The CDR3 regions of human TCRbeta chains were analyzed by immunosequencing. In the source study's methods: TCRs in the repertoires were matched against a reference library of SARS-CoV-2-specific TCRs that had been generated with the MIRA antigen-specificity platform. Breadth was defined as the fraction of unique TCRs that were SARS-CoV-2-associated. Depth was defined as the fraction of total T cells that were SARS-CoV-2-associated. Each spike-specific TCR was assigned to its reactive spike region and to a CD4 or CD8 class using the MIRA data. Log10-transformed breadth and depth values were compared by one-way ANOVA with Sidak's multiple comparisons tests. TCRdb re-hosts the immuneACCESS table, in-frame sequences only. Its copies lack some clones; in the studies checked, an unresolved V gene accounts for under half of them, and the cause for the rest is not known. V and J calls plus clone size are reproduced from that table; the DNA served to infer D and trimming. Here the sample has fewer than 120,000 clones; about 90% occur a single time. The ten largest make up 7.5% to 9% of the sample.

The data were taken from a study of T cell responses to AZD1222 COVID-19 vaccine (dated by TCRdb to the early 2020s). In terms of the full investigation: Because spike-specific TCR depth and breadth did not differ between the two schedules, AZD1222 recipients who got a second dose at roughly 4 weeks were pooled with those who got a second dose at roughly 12 weeks. Trial participants were enrolled into age subgroups of 18-55, 56-69 and 70-plus years, which contained approximately 150, 28 and 58 TCR-sequenced participants, respectively. A total of roughly 240 trial participants underwent TCR sequencing, of whom some 210 received two doses of AZD1222 and 26 received two doses of the MenACWY control vaccine. The full study reports these points: Because no samples from the day 14 peak response were available, repertoires could be characterized only after the peak T cell response. Conclusions about previously exposed vaccinees are limited, since just 6 or 7 AZD1222 recipients were seropositive for SARS-CoV-2 at baseline. Epitopes outside the regions mutated in the B.1.351 and B.1.1.7 variants were reportedly recognized by nearly half of the unique spike-specific TCRs. The whole spike protein was spanned by vaccine-associated CD4 TCRs, and dominant responses were seen in regions 160-218 and 743-854. Participants were mostly white British, with more females than males. The authors suggested clonal diversity may have been underestimated. The 56-69-year group was small, and its depth increase did not reach significance, likely because of low power. After two AZD1222 doses, spike-specific TCR breadth and depth were significantly higher than at day 0 and than in MenACWY recipients.

Deletion took 0 bases off V and 8 bases off J, with a span of 13 bases between the germline ends. The germline V gene (reference sequence) gives CDR1 as LGHDT and CDR2 as YNNKEL. Including cysteine and phenylalanine, the CDR3 has 14 amino acids. Only the CDR3 DNA stays, 42 bases, in frame from base 1. The TCR comes from an adult in good health. The sequences come from peripheral blood, collected on day 0 of AZD1222 vaccination. In this chain, TRBV3-1 (or the pseudogene TRBV3-2) is recombined with TRBJ1-1; the D segment could be TRBD1, given 5 matching bases. Here the CDR3 is given as CASSQDAAQAEAFF. The nucleotides are TGTGCCAGCAGCCAAGATGCGGCACAGGCCGAAGCTTTCTTT.